This paragraph reports one TCR beta chain. The antigen it binds to is not known. Base qualities are not provided; no much larger clone lies one nucleotide away. The germline ends are 15 bases apart after V is trimmed by 5 bases and J by 1 base. In the germline V gene, CDR1 corresponds to SGHRS and CDR2 to YFSETQ. Inclusive of the bounding cysteine and phenylalanine, the CDR3 is 15 residues long. Here the CDR3 DNA is all that survives: 45 bases in frame from base 1. The record originates from a study of T cell responses to AZD1222 COVID-19 vaccine (dated by TCRdb to about 2021). The study in broad terms: A total of 233 trial participants underwent TCR sequencing, of whom about 210 received two doses of AZD1222 and about 25 received two doses of the MenACWY control vaccine. Trial participants were enrolled by age into 18-55, 56-69 and 70-plus year subgroups, with 148, 28 and 57 TCR-sequenced participants respectively. Study-level results and caveats: Most participants were white British and females outnumbered males, and the authors suggested that clonal diversity may have been underestimated. Conclusions about previously exposed vaccinees are limited, since just 6 or 7 AZD1222 recipients were seropositive for SARS-CoV-2 at baseline. The vaccine-associated CD4 TCRs covered the entire spike protein, and the dominant responses fell in regions 160-218 and 743-854. Reportedly, almost half of the unique spike-specific TCRs recognized epitopes lying outside the regions that are mutated in the B.1.351 and B.1.1.7 variants. Because no day 14 peak-response samples were available, repertoires were characterized only after the peak T cell response. After two AZD1222 doses, both the breadth and the depth of spike-specific TCRs were significantly higher than at day 0 and than in MenACWY recipients. The 56-69-year group was small, and its depth increase did not reach significance, likely because of low power.

The CDR3 regions of human TCRbeta chains were analyzed by immunosequencing. On the authors' methods: Repertoire TCRs were checked for matches against a reference library of SARS-CoV-2-specific TCRs that had been generated using the MIRA antigen-specificity platform. Breadth meant the fraction of unique TCRs that were SARS-CoV-2-associated, whereas depth meant the fraction of total T cells that were SARS-CoV-2-associated. Using the MIRA data, each spike-specific TCR was mapped to the spike region that the TCR reacts to and placed in a CD4 or CD8 class. Log10-transformed breadth and depth values were compared by one-way ANOVA with Sidak's multiple comparisons tests. Entries here come from immuneACCESS through TCRdb and include only in-frame sequences with V and J called. Some clones fail to appear in such tables; in the studies checked, an unresolved V gene covers under half of the shortfall, and the cause of the remainder is unknown. V, J and clone size are taken as reported in that table, and D and trimming were inferred from the DNA itself. In all, the sample holds 150,000 to 200,000 clones, and around 87% of those were seen once. The biggest ten clones account for less than 3% of the sample.

The intended sense of this specimen's time point label: baseline before first vaccination. This sample's treatment or condition label indicates: meningococcal conjugate vaccine given as trial control. Vaccinee samples came from UK trials COV001 and COV002, including a single-blind randomized controlled phase 2/3 trial of AZD1222 (ChAdOx1 nCoV-19) in healthy adults. For TCRbeta chain sequencing, PBMC samples were collected from trial participants at day 0 and at day 28 after the second dose. The chain joins TRBV5-1 to TRBJ1-1; the D gene cannot be named for sure. The receptor was isolated from an adult in good health. The material was peripheral blood, obtained on day 0 of MenACWY control vaccination. The CDR3 protein sequence reads: CASSLTQHANTEAFF. The sequenced DNA is TGCGCCAGCAGTCTTACCCAACACGCGAACACTGAAGCTTTCTTT.